This T cell receptor (beta chain) was profiled in a study of shared clonotypes between healthy human individuals. The study, taken as a whole, reports: Among non-shared clonotypes, generation probabilities were lower than among those shared by all four donors.

Donors were healthy HIV-negative adults without recently reported acute infections or vaccinations. Each cell subset's genomic DNA was divided evenly among several immunoSEQ plates. TCRdb's copy holds only in-frame clones and misses some; the assay was immunoSEQ multiplex PCR. Of some 2,100,000 clones listed, 95% are singletons. V shed 5 bases and J shed 4 bases, with 6 bases lying between them. CDR1 MNHNY and CDR2 SVGAGI come from the germline V gene (reference sequence). The CDR3 extends over 13 amino acids. With respect to this clone: Its antigen is not identified.

Sequenced sample: naive CD4+ T cells sorted from blood. Subset described: CD45RA+ positively selected. The V gene is TRBV6-6, the J gene TRBJ2-6; D gene unclear. This clonotype was obtained from a man younger than 35 in good health. CDR3 DNA sequence: TGTGCCAGCAGTCCGGTCGGGGCCAACGTCCTGACTTTC. It translates to CASSPVGANVLTF.